The T cell receptor beta chain described here comes from a study of blood T cell repertoires in COVID-19. Measured with immunoSEQ multiplex PCR; TCRdb has only the in-frame clones, and not every one. In the table there are about 110,000 clones, roughly 82% of which are singletons. CDR1 and CDR2 from the germline V gene are SGHDT and YYEEEE. This CDR3 spans 17 amino acids. J gave up 2 bases and V 4 bases, and 6 bases lay outside the gene matches. The chain uses TRBV5-6 and TRBJ2-3; 14 bases align to TRBD2. This receptor was obtained from a woman aged 55-75 years with acute or convalescent COVID-19. The sequenced sample consisted of peripheral blood. The DNA of the CDR3 is TGTGCCAGCAGCCGCAGGACTAGCGGGGGGCCCACAGATACGCAGTATTTT. Its translation: CASSRRTSGGPTDTQYF.